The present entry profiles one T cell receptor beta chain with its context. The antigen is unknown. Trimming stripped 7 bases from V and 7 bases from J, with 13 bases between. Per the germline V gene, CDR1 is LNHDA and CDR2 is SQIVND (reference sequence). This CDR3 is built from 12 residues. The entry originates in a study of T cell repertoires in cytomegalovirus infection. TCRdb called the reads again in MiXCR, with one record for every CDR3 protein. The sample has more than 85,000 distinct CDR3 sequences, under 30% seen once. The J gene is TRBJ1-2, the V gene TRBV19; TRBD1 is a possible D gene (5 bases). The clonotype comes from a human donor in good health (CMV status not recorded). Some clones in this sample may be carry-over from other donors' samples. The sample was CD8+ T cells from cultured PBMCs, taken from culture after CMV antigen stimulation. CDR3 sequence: CASNLGGLGYTF. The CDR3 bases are TGTGCCAGTAACCTTGGGGGTCTTGGCTACACCTTC.